This T cell receptor beta chain emerged from a study of blood T cells in healthy people across ages. Study background: Every two T cells gave about one barcoded beta molecule via template switching. Findings of the study overall: Roughly linear declines in TCR beta diversity per million T cells occurred with age.

For the second PCR, which ran for about 6 to 11 cycles, a sample-barcoded 5' primer and a J-beta primer mix were used. Carrying 12 random nucleotides, a template-switch adaptor labeled each individual cDNA molecule. TCRdb re-analysed the 5' RACE reads in MiXCR, keeping a single row per CDR3 protein. Of 700,000 or so distinct CDR3 sequences detected, 40% to 50% appear once; the ten largest clones hold roughly 30%. This clonotype has only a few counts. What it binds is unknown. Trimming left V 5 bases short and J 5 bases short, with 19 bases between. From germline, CDR1 is SEHNR and CDR2 FQNEAQ (reference sequence). The CDR3 totals 16 residues.

Sequencing was carried out using blood. The chain has TRBV7-9 and TRBJ2-1; D assignment may be TRBD1 or TRBD2 (5 bases each). This receptor was identified in a man older than 75 in good health. The CDR3 loop reads CASSPWGTSNDNEQFF. CDR3 DNA sequence: TGTGCCAGCAGCCCTTGGGGGACCTCGAATGACAATGAGCAGTTCTTC.